This note documents a single T cell receptor beta chain sequence. Its specificity is not known. The data originate from a study of shared clonotypes between healthy human individuals. About the study: Per donor, three plates held CD4 naive cells, three held CD4 memory, two held CD8 naive and one held CD8 memory.

Regarding the study as a whole: Clonotype sharing across several donors was observed for approximately 5% of naive CD4 clonotypes. Clonotype sharing among donors was expected to depend on sequencing depth.

The CDR3 is 17 amino acids. Germline loops: CDR1 SGHAT, CDR2 FQNNGV. V was pared by 10 bases and J by 0 bases, with 15 bases of the junction left unmatched. The method was immunoSEQ multiplex PCR; TCRdb's version includes in-frame clones alone and lacks a portion of them. Found here are 1.6 million or so clones, roughly 95% of them singletons; the top ten hold roughly 1.1%. The authors divided CD4+ cells into CD45RA+ naive and CD45RA-negative memory subsets. The receptor was derived from a man aged 25-45 years in good health. The sample comprised naive CD4+ T cells sorted from blood. The subset: CD45RA+ positively selected. The V call is TRBV11-2, the J call TRBJ1-5; 7 bases map to TRBD1. CDR3 loop: CATPTGKVDSSNQPQHF. The CDR3 DNA sequence: TGTGCCACCCCGACAGGGAAGGTAGATTCTAGCAATCAGCCCCAGCATTTT.